This T cell receptor (beta chain) was obtained from a study of CD8+CD57+ T cells in acquired aplastic anemia. Study-level background: Across the sorted CD4+ and CD8+ cells, DNA amounts averaged approximately 3.1 ug. Study findings and constraints: Patients and controls shared some 30 CD8+ CDR3 sequences, highly expressed in patients. Researchers reported that CD8+ Simpson's diversity was not significantly different in patients versus controls.

Profiles of TCR beta VDJ and CDR3 were generated from a genomic DNA template. Each CDR3 protein gets one entry after TCRdb re-called the reads with MiXCR. The table lists a few hundred thousand distinct CDR3 sequences, approximately 56% of them singletons, with approximately 8.2% in the top ten. Per the germline V gene, CDR1 is SGHVS and CDR2 is FNYEAQ. Trimming removed 5 bases from V and 8 bases from J; junction bases left unmatched: 5. The CDR3 consists of 13 residues. Concerning this clonotype itself: Its antigen is unknown.

This receptor was identified in a human donor with severe aplastic anemia or a healthy control (not recorded which). The chain carries TRBV7-6 and TRBJ1-2, with 10 bases aligning to TRBD1. Sequenced material: sorted CD4+, CD8+, or CD8+CD57+ T cells (not recorded which) from PBMCs. As DNA, the CDR3 is TGTGCCAGCAGCACCGGGACAGGGGTAGGCTACACCTTC. This gives the protein CASSTGTGVGYTF.